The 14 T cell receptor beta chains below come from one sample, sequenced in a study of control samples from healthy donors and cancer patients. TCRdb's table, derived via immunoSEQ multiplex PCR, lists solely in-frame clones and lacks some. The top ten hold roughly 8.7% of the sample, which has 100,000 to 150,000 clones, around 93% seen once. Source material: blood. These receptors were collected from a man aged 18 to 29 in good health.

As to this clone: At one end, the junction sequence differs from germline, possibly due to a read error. The DNA of the CDR3 is TGTGCCACGACCCGGGACAGGGGGCTTAATGAAGAACTGTTTTTT. It translates to CATTRDRGLNEELFF. The chain joins TRBV15 to TRBJ1-4; TRBD1 aligns across 12 bases. Germline V gene data show CDR1 as LNHNV and CDR2 as YYDKDF (reference sequence). This CDR3 contains 15 residues.

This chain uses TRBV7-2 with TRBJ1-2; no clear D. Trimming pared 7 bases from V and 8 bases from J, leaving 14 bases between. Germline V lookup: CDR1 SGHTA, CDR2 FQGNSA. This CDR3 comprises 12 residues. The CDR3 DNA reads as TGTGCCAGCACGTCACAGCGCCGAGGCTACACCTTC. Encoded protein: CASTSQRRGYTF.

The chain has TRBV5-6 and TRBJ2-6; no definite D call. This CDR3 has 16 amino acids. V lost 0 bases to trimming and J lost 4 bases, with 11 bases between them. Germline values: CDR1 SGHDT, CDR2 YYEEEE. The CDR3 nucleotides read TGTGCCAGCAGCTTGGTTCAGGCTGGCGGGGCCAACGTCCTGACTTTC. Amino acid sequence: CASSLVQAGGANVLTF.

CDR3 bases: TGTGCCAGTAGTAGGGACAGGCGTCGATCTAGCACAGATACGCAGTATTTT. It encodes CASSRDRRRSSTDTQYF. The chain carries TRBV19 and TRBJ2-3; TRBD1 agrees at 8 bases. This CDR3 spans 17 amino acids. Germline assignment: CDR1 LNHDA and CDR2 SQIVND (reference sequence). V lost 4 bases and J lost 0; bases outside the gene matches: 9. Combining the CDR3 with reference TRBV19 and TRBJ2-3 gives the whole variable domain DGGITQSPKYLFRKEGQNVTLSCEQNLNHDAMYWYRQDPGQGLRLIYYSQIVNDFQKGDIAEGYSVSREKKESFPLTVTSAQKNPTAFYLCASSRDRRRSSTDTQYFGPGTRLTVL.

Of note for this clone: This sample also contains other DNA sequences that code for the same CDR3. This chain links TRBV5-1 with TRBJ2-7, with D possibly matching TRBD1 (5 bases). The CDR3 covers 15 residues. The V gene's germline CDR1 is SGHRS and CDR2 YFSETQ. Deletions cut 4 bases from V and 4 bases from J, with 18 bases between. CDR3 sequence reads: CASSPGHLETYEQYF. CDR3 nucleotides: TGCGCCAGCAGCCCAGGGCACCTCGAAACTTACGAGCAGTACTTC.

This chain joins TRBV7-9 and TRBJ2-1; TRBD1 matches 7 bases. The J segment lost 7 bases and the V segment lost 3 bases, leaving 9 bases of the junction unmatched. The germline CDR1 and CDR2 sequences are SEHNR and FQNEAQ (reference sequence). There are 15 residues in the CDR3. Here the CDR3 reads CASSLRQGTINEQFF. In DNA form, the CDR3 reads TGTGCCAGCAGCTTGCGACAGGGAACCATAAATGAGCAGTTCTTC.

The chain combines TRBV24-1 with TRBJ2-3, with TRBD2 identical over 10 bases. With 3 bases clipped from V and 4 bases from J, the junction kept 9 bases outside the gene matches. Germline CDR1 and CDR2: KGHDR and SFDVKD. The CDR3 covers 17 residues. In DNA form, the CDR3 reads TGTGCCACCAGTGATCCCCTAGCGGGGGAAAGGGCAGATACGCAGTATTTT. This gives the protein CATSDPLAGERADTQYF.

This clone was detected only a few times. The CDR3 sequence is CASSIGTSGGPSDEQFF. The CDR3 coding sequence is TGCGCCAGCAGCATAGGGACTAGCGGGGGGCCGTCCGATGAGCAGTTCTTC. V usage is TRBV5-1 and J usage is TRBJ2-1, with 15 bases that match TRBD2. Germline V gene data show CDR1 as SGHRS and CDR2 as YFSETQ. This CDR3 has 17 amino acids. The junction had 10 bases not matched to a gene; V was cut back by 4 bases and J by 8 bases.

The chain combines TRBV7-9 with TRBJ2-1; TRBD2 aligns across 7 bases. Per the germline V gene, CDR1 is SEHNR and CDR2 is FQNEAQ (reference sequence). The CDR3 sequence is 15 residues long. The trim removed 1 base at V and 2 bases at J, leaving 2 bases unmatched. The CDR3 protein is CASSLVLATYNEQFF. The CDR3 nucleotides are TGTGCCAGCAGCTTAGTACTAGCGACCTACAATGAGCAGTTCTTC.

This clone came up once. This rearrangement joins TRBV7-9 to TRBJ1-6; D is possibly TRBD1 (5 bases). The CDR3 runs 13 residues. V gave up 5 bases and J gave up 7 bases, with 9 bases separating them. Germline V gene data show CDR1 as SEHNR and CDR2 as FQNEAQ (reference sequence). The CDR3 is CASSPTGNSPLHF. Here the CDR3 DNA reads TGTGCCAGCAGCCCCACAGGAAATTCACCCCTCCACTTT. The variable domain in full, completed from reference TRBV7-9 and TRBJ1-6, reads DTGVSQNPRHKITKRGQNVTFRCDPISEHNRLYWYRQTLGQGPEFLTYFQNEAQLEKSRLLSDRFSAERPKGSFSTLEIQRTEQGDSAMYLCASSPTGNSPLHFGNGTRLTVT.

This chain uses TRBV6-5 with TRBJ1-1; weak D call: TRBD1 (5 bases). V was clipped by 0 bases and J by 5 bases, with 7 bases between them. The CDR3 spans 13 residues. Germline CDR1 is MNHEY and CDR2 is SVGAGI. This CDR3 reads CASSYSGGTEAFF. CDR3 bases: TGTGCCAGCAGTTACTCGGGGGGGACTGAAGCTTTCTTT.

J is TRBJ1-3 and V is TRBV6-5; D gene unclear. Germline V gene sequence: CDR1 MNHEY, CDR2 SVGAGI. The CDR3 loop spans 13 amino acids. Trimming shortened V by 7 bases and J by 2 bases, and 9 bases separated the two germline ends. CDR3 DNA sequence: TGTGCCAGCAACGAGGCGACTGGAAACACCATATATTTT. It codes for CASNEATGNTIYF.

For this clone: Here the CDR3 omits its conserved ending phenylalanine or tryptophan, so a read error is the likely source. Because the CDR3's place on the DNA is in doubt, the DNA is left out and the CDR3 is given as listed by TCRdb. The CDR3 loop reads CASGNRAQL. V usage is TRBV21-1 and J usage is TRBJ1-2; the table's D call, TRBD1, was not checked against the DNA. TRBV21-1 is marked as a pseudogene. The CDR3 is 9 residues long, ends included.

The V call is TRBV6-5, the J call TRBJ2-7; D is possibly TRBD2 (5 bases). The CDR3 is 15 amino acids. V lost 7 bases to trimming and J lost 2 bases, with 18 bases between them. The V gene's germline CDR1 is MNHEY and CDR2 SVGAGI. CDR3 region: CASIRPGILTYEQYF. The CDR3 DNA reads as TGTGCCAGCATCAGACCGGGAATTCTCACCTACGAGCAGTACTTC.